This TCR beta chain was documented in a study of T cells in Graves' hyperthyroidism and ophthalmopathy. Study-wide background: Blood was drawn when the patient was first diagnosed and still untreated.

This clonotype was counted at least ten times. Its antigen remains unknown. Fresh peripheral blood, under 11 ml, yielded the PBMCs. Germline V gene data show CDR1 as MDHEN and CDR2 as SYDVKM. The CDR3 has 10 residues. With 6 bases removed from V and 3 bases from J, the gap between germline ends came to 2 bases. Study findings and constraints: Ophthalmopathy prediction by the model preceded onset by a median approximately six months. The majority of expanded thyroid clonotypes above 0.001 also appeared in blood.

It was RNA transcripts that yielded the amplified TCR beta CDR3 regions. With the HTBI primer set, the TCR CDR3 went through a first round of RT-PCR. TCRdb re-called the multiplex PCR reads through MiXCR, storing one row per CDR3 protein. This table holds approximately 300,000 distinct CDR3 sequences, about 15% found once. The V call is TRBV28, the J call TRBJ2-5, with no clear D. This receptor was taken from an older woman with Graves' ophthalmopathy. Sequenced material: blood. CDR3 DNA sequence: TGTGCCAGCAGGGAAGAGACCCAGTACTTC. Translation gives CASREETQYF.